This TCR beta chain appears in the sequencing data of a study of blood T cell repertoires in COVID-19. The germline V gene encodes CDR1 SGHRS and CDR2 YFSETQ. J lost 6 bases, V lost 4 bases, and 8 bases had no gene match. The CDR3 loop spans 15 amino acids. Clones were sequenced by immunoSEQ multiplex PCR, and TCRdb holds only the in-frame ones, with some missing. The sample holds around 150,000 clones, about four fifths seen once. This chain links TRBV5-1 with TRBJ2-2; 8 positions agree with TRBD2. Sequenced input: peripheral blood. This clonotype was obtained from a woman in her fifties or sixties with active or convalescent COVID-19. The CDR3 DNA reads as TGCGCCAGCAGCCCGGGACTAGTGGGGCCCGGGGAGCTGTTTTTT. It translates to CASSPGLVGPGELFF.